The next 18 T cell receptor beta chains were all read from a single sample in a study of shared clonotypes between healthy human individuals. Here immunoSEQ multiplex PCR was the method, and the copy in TCRdb shows in-frame clones only, minus some. The table records some 660,000 clones, around three quarters of them present only once. Sequences were obtained from memory CD4+ T cells sorted from blood. The subset: CD45RA-negative fraction. All receptors derive from a woman aged 25 to 39 in good health.

V and J are TRBV5-1 and TRBJ2-1, with 8 positions matching TRBD2. Germline V CDR1 and CDR2: SGHRS, YFSETQ. CDR3 length equals 15 residues. Germline trimming cut 5 bases from V and 1 base from J; bases unmatched to any gene: 5. The CDR3 region has the DNA TGCGCCAGCAGTTATATAGCGGGGTCCTACAATGAGCAGTTCTTC. Translation: CASSYIAGSYNEQFF.

The CDR3 bases are TGTGCCACCAGCACCGACCCATCCATAACAGGGTCAGATACGCAGTATTTT. It codes for CATSTDPSITGSDTQYF. The J gene is TRBJ2-3, the V gene TRBV15, with D perhaps TRBD1 (6 bases). This CDR3 has 17 amino acids. Per the germline V gene, CDR1 is LNHNV and CDR2 is YYDKDF (reference sequence). V shed 4 bases and J shed 4 bases, with 21 bases lying between them.

Points on this clone: The same CDR3 arises from other DNA sequences in this sample as well. J is TRBJ1-4 and V is TRBV28, with D perhaps matching TRBD1 (5 bases). CDR1 is MDHEN, CDR2 SYDVKM, per germline. This CDR3 region has 13 residues. Trimming stripped 4 bases from V and 8 bases from J, with 11 bases between. CDR3 DNA sequence: TGTGCCAGCAGTTCGACGGGACGGGAAAAACTGTTTTTT. Protein: CASSSTGREKLFF.

This clone was seen a handful of times. It is unclear where the CDR3 begins or ends on the DNA, so no DNA is shown, and the CDR3 is as TCRdb lists it. This chain links TRBV5-1 with TRBJ1-2; the table gives TRBD1 as D, unverified against the DNA. Germline CDR1 and CDR2: SGHRS and YFSETQ. The CDR3 has 15 residues if both end residues are counted. The CDR3: CASSYTQGSTLGYTF.

The chain uses TRBV25-1 and TRBJ1-4; TRBD1 might be the D (6 bases). Trimming shortened V by 3 bases and J by 0 bases, and 17 bases separated the two germline ends. This CDR3 is built from 18 residues. Per germline, CDR1 MGHDK and CDR2 SYGVNS. CDR3 in amino acids: CASSEFRGDSSTNEKLFF. The CDR3 region has the DNA TGTGCCAGCAGTGAGTTCAGGGGTGATAGTTCAACTAATGAAAAACTGTTTTTT.

The table lists this clone with a count of one. The chain carries TRBV6-5 and TRBJ1-2; D call uncertain. CDR3 size: 14 residues. Between the trimmed V and J ends, which lost 4 bases and 1 base, there was a span of 10 bases. Germline CDR1 MNHEY, CDR2 SVGAGI. CDR3 sequence (DNA): TGTGCCAGCAGTTCTCACGGTAGTAACTATGGCTACACCTTC. Translation: CASSSHGSNYGYTF.

This clone occurred a few times. The chain combines TRBV2 with TRBJ2-7; D is perhaps TRBD2 (6 bases). CDR3 size: 13 residues. Trimming took 7 bases from V and 3 from J, leaving 13 bases between them. CDR1 and CDR2 from the germline V gene are SNHLY and FYNNEI. CDR3 protein: CASMASGLYEQYF. The DNA of the CDR3 is TGTGCCAGCATGGCAAGCGGGCTCTACGAGCAGTACTTC.

This chain joins TRBV30 and TRBJ2-5; TRBD1 agrees at 9 bases. The CDR3 is made up of 14 amino acids. Trimming removed 3 bases from V and 2 bases from J; junction bases left unmatched: 4. CDR1 GTSNPN and CDR2 SVGIG come from the germline V gene (reference sequence). CDR3 sequence: CAWSDRGLQETQYF. For the CDR3, the DNA is TGTGCCTGGAGCGACAGGGGGTTGCAAGAGACCCAGTACTTC.

CDR3 DNA sequence: TGTGCCAGCAGCCTTAGCGGGAGGGCCAGCGATGAGCAGTTCTTC. Its translation is CASSLSGRASDEQFF. V gene TRBV11-3 combines with J gene TRBJ2-1; 11 nucleotides line up with TRBD2. Germline-derived CDR1 and CDR2 are SGHNT and YENEEA. J gave up 8 bases and V 5 bases, and 8 bases lay outside the gene matches. The CDR3 extends over 15 amino acids.

V usage is TRBV30 and J usage is TRBJ2-7; 9 bases line up with TRBD2. The junction had 13 bases not matched to a gene; V was cut back by 1 base and J by 6 bases. The CDR3 covers 16 residues. Per the germline V gene, CDR1 is GTSNPN and CDR2 is SVGIG (reference sequence). The CDR3 reads CAWSAPSIAGAVEQYF. Here the CDR3 DNA reads TGTGCCTGGAGTGCCCCTTCCATAGCGGGAGCGGTCGAGCAGTACTTC.

V and J are TRBV6-5 and TRBJ2-7, with a tentative D call TRBD1 (5 bases). CDR1 is MNHEY, CDR2 SVGAGI, per germline. This CDR3 contains 14 residues. V was clipped by 2 bases and J by 2 bases, with 10 bases between them. The CDR3 spells CASSYGAVTYEQYF. DNA for the CDR3: TGTGCCAGCAGTTACGGGGCAGTTACCTACGAGCAGTACTTC.

J is TRBJ1-1 and V is TRBV27; D not resolved. This CDR3 contains 14 residues. Germline V gene data show CDR1 as MNHEY and CDR2 as SMNVEV (reference sequence). Trimming took off 8 bases at V and 3 bases at J, with 16 bases between the two ends. CDR3 in amino acids: CASANVGRDTEAFF. For the CDR3, the DNA is TGTGCCAGCGCGAACGTGGGTCGGGACACTGAAGCTTTCTTT.

The chain has TRBV28 and TRBJ2-7; 7 nucleotides match TRBD1. The CDR3 covers 16 residues. The J segment lost 2 bases and the V segment lost 7 bases, leaving 14 bases of the junction unmatched. CDR1 is MDHEN and CDR2 is SYDVKM in the germline V gene. The DNA for the CDR3 is TGTGCCAGCATTCCTTCCACCGGGACAGAGACCTACGAGCAGTACTTC. It yields the protein CASIPSTGTETYEQYF.

V usage is TRBV18 and J usage is TRBJ1-1; TRBD1 might be the D (5 bases). With 0 bases removed from V and 2 bases from J, the gap between germline ends came to 10 bases. Germline V gene data show CDR1 as KGHSH and CDR2 as LQKENI. The CDR3 runs to 15 residues. The CDR3 here is CASSPPRQTNTEAFF. The CDR3 nucleotides are TGTGCCAGCTCACCACCGCGACAGACCAACACTGAAGCTTTCTTT. The entire variable domain, with the rest obtained from reference TRBV18 and TRBJ1-1, is as follows: NAGVMQNPRHLVRRRGQEARLRCSPMKGHSHVYWYRQLPEEGLKFMVYLQKENIIDESGMPKERFSAEFPKEGPSILRIQQVVRGDSAAYFCASSPPRQTNTEAFFGQGTRLTVV.

This chain joins TRBV5-1 and TRBJ2-1; D gene ambiguous. Per the germline V gene, CDR1 is SGHRS and CDR2 is YFSETQ. The CDR3 is made up of 14 amino acids. V lost 2 bases, J lost 4 bases, and 10 bases lay in between. For the CDR3, the DNA is TGCGCCAGCAGCTTTGTAGACGGATACAATGAGCAGTTCTTC. It translates to CASSFVDGYNEQFF.

V gene TRBV28 combines with J gene TRBJ1-2; 7 bases align to TRBD1. Per the germline V gene, CDR1 is MDHEN and CDR2 is SYDVKM. The CDR3 runs 14 residues. Trimming removed 5 bases from V and 0 bases from J; junction bases left unmatched: 3. The CDR3 sequence is CASSLDRPNYGYTF. Written as DNA, the CDR3 is TGTGCCAGCAGTCTGGACAGGCCTAACTATGGCTACACCTTC.

The J gene is TRBJ2-1, the V gene TRBV5-4; 8 bases line up with TRBD2. The CDR3 is 14 residues long. Germline CDR1 SGHNT, CDR2 YYREEE (reference sequence). V shed 2 bases, J shed 7 bases, and the junction held 5 bases outside the gene matches. This chain's CDR3 is CASSFSRGVNEQFF. CDR3 DNA sequence: TGTGCCAGCAGCTTCTCGCGGGGGGTGAATGAGCAGTTCTTC.

The V call is TRBV19, the J call TRBJ2-1; 9 bases agree with TRBD2. The CDR3 has 18 amino acids. CDR1 is LNHDA, CDR2 SQIVND, per germline (reference sequence). With 0 bases clipped from V and 2 bases from J, the junction kept 8 bases outside the gene matches. The CDR3 DNA is TGTGCCAGTAGTATAGAAAGGGGTAGCGGGAGTACCTACAATGAGCAGTTCTTC. Protein sequence: CASSIERGSGSTYNEQFF.